This T cell receptor beta chain appears in the sequencing data of a study of identical twins. General observations from the study: The study found excess low generation probability among twin-shared out-of-frame alpha sequences.

TCRdb re-analysed the 5' RACE reads in MiXCR, keeping a single row per CDR3 protein. This sample has some 250,000 distinct CDR3 sequences, with roughly 13% found just once. This clonotype has at least ten counts. Its antigen is not identified. Trimming took 0 bases from V and 4 from J, leaving 14 bases between them. CDR3 length: 15 residues. Per the germline V gene, CDR1 is SGHRS and CDR2 is YFSETQ. These data also featured in a second study, about yellow fever vaccine responses in identical twins.

The chain carries TRBV5-1 and TRBJ2-7, with D possibly TRBD2 on 7 matching bases. Sequencing input: memory (CD45RO+) T cells sorted from blood. The TCR comes from a woman aged 18-29 years in good health. This CDR3 is CASSLGTRGAYEQYF. In DNA form, the CDR3 reads TGCGCCAGCAGCTTGGGGACTAGGGGGGCATACGAGCAGTACTTC.